The sequence of this T cell receptor beta chain was determined in a study of shared clonotypes between healthy human individuals. General study findings and limits: The represented genetic and exposure-history diversity was limited by the small number of donors.

Assay: immunoSEQ multiplex PCR; the TCRdb copy retains only in-frame clones and omits some. Of 850,000 to 1,100,000 clones in the sample, about 80% were seen once. In the case of this clone: What it binds is unknown.

The CDR3 totals 13 residues. V dropped 1 base and J dropped 5 bases, with 9 bases sitting between them. Germline V gene data show CDR1 as SGHRS and CDR2 as YFSETQ. Source material: memory CD4+ T cells from PBMCs. The subset is: CD45RA-negative fraction. This TCR came from a man younger than 35 in good health. Some clones in this sample may be carry-over from other donors' samples. The gene calls are TRBV5-1 and TRBJ1-2; D is perhaps TRBD1 (5 bases). The CDR3 sequence is CASSLPGNYGYTF. CDR3 bases: TGCGCCAGCAGCTTGCCAGGGAATTATGGCTACACCTTC.